The sequence of this T cell receptor beta chain was determined in a study of response to subunit inactivated influenza vaccine. Study findings and constraints: Authors suggested few new T cells are recruited by each seasonal influenza vaccination.

TCRdb reprocessed the RT-PCR reads via MiXCR and lists one record per CDR3 protein. The sample yields about 520,000 distinct CDR3 sequences, around 25% seen once. Regarding this clonotype: Its target is not known.

Germline CDR1 SGHAT, CDR2 FQNNGV. V lost 5 bases, J lost 7 bases, and 12 bases lay in between. The CDR3 spans 14 residues. The TCR originated in a man aged 45-65 years who received an inactivated influenza vaccine. This rearrangement joins TRBV11-2 to TRBJ1-6; D unclear. Sequencing used CD4+ T cells sorted from PBMCs, obtained about 5 days after vaccination. The chain's CDR3 is CASSIRVNNSPLHF. The CDR3 DNA is TGTGCCAGCAGCATTAGGGTTAACAATTCACCCCTCCACTTT.